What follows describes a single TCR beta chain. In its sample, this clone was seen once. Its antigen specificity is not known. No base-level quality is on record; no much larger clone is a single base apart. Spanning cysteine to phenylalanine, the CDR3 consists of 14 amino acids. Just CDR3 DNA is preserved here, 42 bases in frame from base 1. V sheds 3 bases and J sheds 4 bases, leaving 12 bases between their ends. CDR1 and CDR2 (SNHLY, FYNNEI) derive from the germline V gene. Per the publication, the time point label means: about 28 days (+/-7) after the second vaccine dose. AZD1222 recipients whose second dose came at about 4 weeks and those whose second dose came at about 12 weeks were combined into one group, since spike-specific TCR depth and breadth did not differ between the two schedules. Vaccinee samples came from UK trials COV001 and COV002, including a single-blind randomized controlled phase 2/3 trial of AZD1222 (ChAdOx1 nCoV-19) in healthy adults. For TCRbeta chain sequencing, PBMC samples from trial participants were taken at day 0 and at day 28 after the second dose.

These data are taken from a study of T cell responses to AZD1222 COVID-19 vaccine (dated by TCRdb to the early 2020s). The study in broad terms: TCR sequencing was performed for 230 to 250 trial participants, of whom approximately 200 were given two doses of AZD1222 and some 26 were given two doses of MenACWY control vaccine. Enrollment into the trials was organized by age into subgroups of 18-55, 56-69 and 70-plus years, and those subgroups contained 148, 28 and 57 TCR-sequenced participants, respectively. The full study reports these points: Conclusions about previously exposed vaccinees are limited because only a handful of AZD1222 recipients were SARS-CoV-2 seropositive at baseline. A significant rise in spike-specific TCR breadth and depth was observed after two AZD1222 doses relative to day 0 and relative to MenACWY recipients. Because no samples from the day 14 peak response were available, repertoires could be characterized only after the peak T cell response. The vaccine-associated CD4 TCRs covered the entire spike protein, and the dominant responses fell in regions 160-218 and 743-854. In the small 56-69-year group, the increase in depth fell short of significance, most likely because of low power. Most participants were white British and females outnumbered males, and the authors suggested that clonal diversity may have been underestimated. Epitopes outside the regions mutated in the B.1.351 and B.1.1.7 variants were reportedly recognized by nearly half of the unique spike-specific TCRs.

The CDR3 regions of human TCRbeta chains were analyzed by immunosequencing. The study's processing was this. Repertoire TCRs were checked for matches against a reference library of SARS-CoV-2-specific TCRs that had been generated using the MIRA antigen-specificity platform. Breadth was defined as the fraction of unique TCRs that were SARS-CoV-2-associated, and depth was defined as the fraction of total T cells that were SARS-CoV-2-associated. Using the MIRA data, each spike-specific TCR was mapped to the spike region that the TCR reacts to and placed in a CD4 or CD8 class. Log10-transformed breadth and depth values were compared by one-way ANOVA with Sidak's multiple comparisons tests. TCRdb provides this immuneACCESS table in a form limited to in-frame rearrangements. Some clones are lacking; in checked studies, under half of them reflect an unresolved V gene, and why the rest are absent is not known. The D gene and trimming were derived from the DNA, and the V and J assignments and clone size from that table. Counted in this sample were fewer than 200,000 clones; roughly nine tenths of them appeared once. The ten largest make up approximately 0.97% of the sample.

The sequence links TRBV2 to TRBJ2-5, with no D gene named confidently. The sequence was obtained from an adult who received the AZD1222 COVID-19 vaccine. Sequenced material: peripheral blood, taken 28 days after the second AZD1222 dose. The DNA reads TGTGCCAGCAGTGATCTAGGCAGGCGAGAGACCCAGTACTTC. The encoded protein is CASSDLGRRETQYF.